A selection of T cell receptor beta chains follows, all from one sample in a study of T-cell reconstitution after alpha-beta-depleted transplantation in children. TCRdb reprocessed the PCR reads via MiXCR and lists one record per CDR3 protein. Among about a million distinct CDR3 sequences listed, roughly 31% were seen once. The sequenced sample was PBMCs, mostly from graft donor cells, obtained 360 days after TCRalphabeta/CD19-depleted stem cell transplant. The origin of the receptors is a boy younger than two who had a stem cell transplant for SCID, so the T cells may come from the graft donor. The CDR3 runs from the conserved cysteine through the conserved F or W. D genes are given only for firm matches. The size entry is marked missing in some rows and otherwise reads once, few, many or a size class.

size	V	D	J	DNA	CDR3
-	TRBV5-1	-	TRBJ2-3	TGCGCCAGCAGACCTGTAGGGGCAGATACGCAGTATTTT	CASRPVGADTQYF
few	TRBV20-1	TRBD2	TRBJ2-1	TGCAGTGCTAGAGGACTAGCGGGGCTAAGCTCCTACAATGAGCAGTTCTTC	CSARGLAGLSSYNEQFF
few	TRBV5-5	TRBD1	TRBJ2-7	TGTGCCAGCAGCTTGGCGGGACAGACCTCCTACGAGCAGTACTTC	CASSLAGQTSYEQYF
few	TRBV4-2	TRBD2	TRBJ2-5	TGTGCCAGCAGCCAAGATTCCCCCCAGACTAGCGCCCAAGAGACCCAGTACTTC	CASSQDSPQTSAQETQYF
-	TRBV12-3/TRBV12-4	-	TRBJ2-5	TGTGCCAGCAGATCCGTGGCAGCTCAAGAGACCCAGTACTTC	CASRSVAAQETQYF
-	TRBV30	-	TRBJ2-3	TGTGCCTGGAACACAGGGCGCACAGATACGCAGTATTTT	CAWNTGRTDTQYF
-	TRBV5-1	TRBD2	TRBJ2-1	TGCGCCAGCAGCTTCAATAGCGGGGGGGCCTCCTACAATGAGCAGTTCTTC	CASSFNSGGASYNEQFF
-	TRBV20-1	TRBD1	TRBJ2-1	TGCAGTGCTAGCCCCGGGACAGGACTTAATGAGCAGTTCTTC	CSASPGTGLNEQFF
few	TRBV20-1	TRBD2	TRBJ2-2	TGCAGTGCCGGGGGGGTAAACACCGGGGAGCTGTTTTTT	CSAGGVNTGELFF
many	TRBV20-1	TRBD2	TRBJ2-1	TGCAGTGCTAGTTACGGGGGGAGTAACAATGAGCAGTTCTTC	CSASYGGSNNEQFF
-	TRBV5-1	TRBD1	TRBJ2-2	TGCGCCAGCAGCTTGCGACAGGGTGGTGTCGGGGAGCTGTTTTTT	CASSLRQGGVGELFF
few	TRBV4-3	TRBD1	TRBJ2-1	TGCGCCAGCAGCCAAGATTACTGGACAGGGTTTCGGTACAATGAGCAGTTCTTC	CASSQDYWTGFRYNEQFF
many	TRBV29-1	TRBD1	TRBJ1-5	TGCAGCGTTGCCTCGACAGGGGGCAGGGATCAGCCCCAGCATTTT	CSVASTGGRDQPQHF
-	TRBV27	TRBD1	TRBJ2-2	TGTGCCAGCAGTCGTGACAGGGTACGGACCGGGGAGCTGTTTTTT	CASSRDRVRTGELFF
few	TRBV20-1	TRBD1	TRBJ2-2	TGCAGTGCCATACCTAACGGACAGGGTTTTAGGCTGTTTTTT	CSAIPNGQGFRLFF
-	TRBV5-1	-	TRBJ2-7	TGCGCCAGTCACCTAGACGGCTCCTACGAGCAGTACTTC	CASHLDGSYEQYF
few	TRBV12-3/TRBV12-4	TRBD2	TRBJ2-5	TGTGCCAGCACCACCGGGGGACTAGCGGGAAACCAAGAGACCCAGTACTTC	CASTTGGLAGNQETQYF
-	TRBV6-1	-	TRBJ2-1	TGTGCCAGCGGAAGGGACTTTGGGTCCTACAATGAGCAGTTCTTC	CASGRDFGSYNEQFF
-	TRBV28	TRBD1	TRBJ2-2	TGTGCCAGCAGCCAACGACAGGGGCGACGCACCGGGGAGCTGTTTTTT	CASSQRQGRRTGELFF
few	TRBV4-2	-	TRBJ2-1	TGTGCCAGCAGCCAAGATCCCGTAACGGGGGGCCACTACAATGAGCAGTTCTTC	CASSQDPVTGGHYNEQFF
-	TRBV5-1	-	TRBJ2-2	TGCGCCAGCAGCTTGGTTGGTTTGAGGGTCGGCACCGGGGAGCTGTTTTTT	CASSLVGLRVGTGELFF
-	TRBV5-1	TRBD2	TRBJ2-1	TGCGCCAGCAGCTCCCGGACTAGCGGGGGAGTCTACAATGAGCAGTTCTTC	CASSSRTSGGVYNEQFF